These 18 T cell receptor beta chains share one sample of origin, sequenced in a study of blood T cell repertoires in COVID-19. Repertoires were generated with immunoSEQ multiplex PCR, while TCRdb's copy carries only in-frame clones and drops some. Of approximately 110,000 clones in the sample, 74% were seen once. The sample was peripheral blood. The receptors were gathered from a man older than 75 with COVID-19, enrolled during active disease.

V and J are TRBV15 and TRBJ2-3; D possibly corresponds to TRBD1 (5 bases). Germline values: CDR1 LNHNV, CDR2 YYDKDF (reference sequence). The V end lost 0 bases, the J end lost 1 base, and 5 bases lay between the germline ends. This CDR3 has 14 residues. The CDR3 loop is CATSRDRGTDTQYF. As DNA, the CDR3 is TGTGCCACCAGCAGAGACAGGGGCACAGATACGCAGTATTTT.

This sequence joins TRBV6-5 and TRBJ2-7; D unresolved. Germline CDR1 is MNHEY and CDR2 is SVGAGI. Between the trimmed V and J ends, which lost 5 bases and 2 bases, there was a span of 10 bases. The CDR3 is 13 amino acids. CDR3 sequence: CASSPAAAYEQYF. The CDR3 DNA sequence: TGTGCCAGCAGTCCCGCGGCCGCCTACGAGCAGTACTTC.

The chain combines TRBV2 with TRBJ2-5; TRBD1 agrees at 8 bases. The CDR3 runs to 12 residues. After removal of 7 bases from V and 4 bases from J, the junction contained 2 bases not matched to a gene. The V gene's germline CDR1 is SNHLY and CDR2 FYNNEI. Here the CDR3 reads CASTDRGETQYF. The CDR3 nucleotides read TGTGCCAGCACCGACAGGGGAGAGACCCAGTACTTC.

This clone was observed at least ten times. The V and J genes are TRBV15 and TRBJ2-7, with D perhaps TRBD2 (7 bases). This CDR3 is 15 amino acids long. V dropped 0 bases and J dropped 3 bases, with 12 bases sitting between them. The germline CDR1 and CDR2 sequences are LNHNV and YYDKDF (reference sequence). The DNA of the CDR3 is TGTGCCACCAGCAGAGAACAGGGAGGGCTCTACGAGCAGTACTTC. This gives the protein CATSREQGGLYEQYF. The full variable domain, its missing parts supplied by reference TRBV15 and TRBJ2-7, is DAMVIQNPRYQVTQFGKPVTLSCSQTLNHNVMYWYQQKSSQAPKLLFHYYDKDFNNEADTPDNFQSRRPNTSFCFLDIRSPGLGDTAMYLCATSREQGGLYEQYFGPGTRLTVT.

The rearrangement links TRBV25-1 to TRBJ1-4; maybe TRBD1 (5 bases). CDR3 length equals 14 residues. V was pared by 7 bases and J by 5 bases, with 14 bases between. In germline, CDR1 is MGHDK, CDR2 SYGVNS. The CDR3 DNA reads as TGTGCCAGCAAAGACCCCGGGGGGAATGAAAAACTGTTTTTT. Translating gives CASKDPGGNEKLFF.

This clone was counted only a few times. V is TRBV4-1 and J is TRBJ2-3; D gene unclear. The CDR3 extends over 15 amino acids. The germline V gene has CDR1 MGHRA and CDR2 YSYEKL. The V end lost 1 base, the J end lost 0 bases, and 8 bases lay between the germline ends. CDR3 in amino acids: CASSQGGLSTDTQYF. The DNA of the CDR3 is TGCGCCAGCAGCCAAGGCGGTCTGAGCACAGATACGCAGTATTTT.

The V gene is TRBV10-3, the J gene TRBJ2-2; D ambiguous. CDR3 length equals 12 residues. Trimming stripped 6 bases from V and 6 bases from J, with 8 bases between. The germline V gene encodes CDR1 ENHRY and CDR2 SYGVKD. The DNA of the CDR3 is TGTGCCATCAGACGAGAGTCCGGGGAGCTGTTTTTT. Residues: CAIRRESGELFF.

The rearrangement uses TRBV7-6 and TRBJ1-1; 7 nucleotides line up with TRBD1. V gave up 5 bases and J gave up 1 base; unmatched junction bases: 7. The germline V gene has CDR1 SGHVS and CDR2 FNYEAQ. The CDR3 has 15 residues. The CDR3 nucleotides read TGTGCCAGCAGCCGATGGGACAGCGCGAACACTGAAGCTTTCTTT. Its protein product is CASSRWDSANTEAFF.

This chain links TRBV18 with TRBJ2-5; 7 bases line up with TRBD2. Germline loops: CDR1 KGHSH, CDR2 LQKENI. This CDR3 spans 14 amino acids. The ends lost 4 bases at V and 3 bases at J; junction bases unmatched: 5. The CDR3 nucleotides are TGTGCCAGCTCACTGGGCAGCGGGAAAGAGACCCAGTACTTC. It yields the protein CASSLGSGKETQYF.

CDR3 nucleotide sequence: TGTGCCATCAGTACCGATCGGGCAGGGAAAGAGACCCAGTACTTC. This encodes CAISTDRAGKETQYF. The chain combines TRBV10-3 with TRBJ2-5; perhaps TRBD1 as D (5 bases). V lost 5 bases and J 3 bases, leaving 16 bases between the germline ends. Germline loops: CDR1 ENHRY, CDR2 SYGVKD. This CDR3 has 15 residues.

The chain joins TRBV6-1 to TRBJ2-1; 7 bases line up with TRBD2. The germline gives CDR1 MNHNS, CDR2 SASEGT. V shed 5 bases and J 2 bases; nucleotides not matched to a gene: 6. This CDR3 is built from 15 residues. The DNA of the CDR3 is TGTGCCAGCAGTACCGGGACTATAGCCTACAATGAGCAGTTCTTC. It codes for CASSTGTIAYNEQFF.

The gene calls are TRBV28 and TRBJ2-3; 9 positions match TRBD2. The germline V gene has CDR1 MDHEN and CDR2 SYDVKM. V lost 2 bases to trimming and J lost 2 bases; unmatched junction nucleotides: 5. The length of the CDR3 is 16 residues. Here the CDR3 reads CASSLGLAGTTDTQYF. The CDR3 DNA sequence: TGTGCCAGCAGTTTAGGGCTAGCGGGAACCACAGATACGCAGTATTTT.

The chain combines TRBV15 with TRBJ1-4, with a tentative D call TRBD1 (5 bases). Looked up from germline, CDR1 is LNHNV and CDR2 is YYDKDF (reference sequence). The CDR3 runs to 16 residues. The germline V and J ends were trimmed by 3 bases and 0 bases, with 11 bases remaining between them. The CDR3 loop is CATSSRVTATNEKLFF. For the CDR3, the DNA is TGTGCCACCAGCAGCAGGGTGACGGCAACTAATGAAAAACTGTTTTTT.

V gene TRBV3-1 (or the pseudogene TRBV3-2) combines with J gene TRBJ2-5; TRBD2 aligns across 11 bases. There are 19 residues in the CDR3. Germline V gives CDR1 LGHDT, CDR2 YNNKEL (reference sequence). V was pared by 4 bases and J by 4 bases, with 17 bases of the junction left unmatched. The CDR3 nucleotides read TGTGCCAGCAGCCGCACCAGGGGGGGGGCTAGCGGGAGGTTAGAGACCCAGTACTTC. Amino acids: CASSRTRGGASGRLETQYF.

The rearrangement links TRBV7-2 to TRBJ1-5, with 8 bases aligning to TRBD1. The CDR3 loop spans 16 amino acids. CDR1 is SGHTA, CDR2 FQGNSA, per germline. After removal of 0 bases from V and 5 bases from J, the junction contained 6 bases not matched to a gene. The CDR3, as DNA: TGTGCCAGCAGCTTAGCGGCCGGGACAGGTTATCAGCCCCAGCATTTT. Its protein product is CASSLAAGTGYQPQHF.

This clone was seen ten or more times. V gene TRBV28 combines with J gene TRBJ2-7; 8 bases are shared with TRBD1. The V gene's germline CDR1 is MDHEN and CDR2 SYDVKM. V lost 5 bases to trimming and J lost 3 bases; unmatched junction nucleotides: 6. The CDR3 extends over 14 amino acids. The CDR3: CASSPGTGVYEQYF. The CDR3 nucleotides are TGTGCCAGCAGTCCCGGGACAGGTGTCTACGAGCAGTACTTC.

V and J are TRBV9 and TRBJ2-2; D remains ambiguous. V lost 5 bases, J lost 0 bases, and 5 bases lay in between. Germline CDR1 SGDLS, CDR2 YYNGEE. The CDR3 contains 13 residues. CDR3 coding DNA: TGTGCCAGCAGTCTCCCGAACACCGGGGAGCTGTTTTTT. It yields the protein CASSLPNTGELFF. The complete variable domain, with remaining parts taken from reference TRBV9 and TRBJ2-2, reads DSGVTQTPKHLITATGQRVTLRCSPRSGDLSVYWYQQSLDQGLQFLIQYYNGEERAKGNILERFSAQQFPDLHSELNLSSLELGDSALYFCASSLPNTGELFFGEGSRLTVL.

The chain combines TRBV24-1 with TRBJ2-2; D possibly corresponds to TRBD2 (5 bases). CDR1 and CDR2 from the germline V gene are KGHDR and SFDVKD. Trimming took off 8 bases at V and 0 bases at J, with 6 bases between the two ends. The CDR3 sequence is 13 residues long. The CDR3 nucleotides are TGTGCCACCACAGCGGCGAACACCGGGGAGCTGTTTTTT. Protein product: CATTAANTGELFF.